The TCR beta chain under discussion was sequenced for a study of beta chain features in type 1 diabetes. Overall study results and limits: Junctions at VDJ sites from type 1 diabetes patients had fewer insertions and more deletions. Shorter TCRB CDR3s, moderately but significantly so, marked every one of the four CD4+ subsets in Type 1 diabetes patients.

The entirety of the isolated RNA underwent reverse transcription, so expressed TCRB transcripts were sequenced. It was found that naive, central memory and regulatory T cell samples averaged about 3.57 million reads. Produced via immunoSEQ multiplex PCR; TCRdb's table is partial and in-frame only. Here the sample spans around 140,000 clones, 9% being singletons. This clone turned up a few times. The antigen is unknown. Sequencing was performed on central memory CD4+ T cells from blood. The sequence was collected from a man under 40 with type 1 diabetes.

Written as DNA, the CDR3 is TGTGCCAGCAGCCTCGGACAGGCTCCGACCCAGTACTTC. Amino acids: CASSLGQAPTQYF. The chain joins TRBV28 to TRBJ2-5; 7 nucleotides align to TRBD1. Germline CDR1 is MDHEN and CDR2 is SYDVKM. Unmatched junction bases numbered 8, after V lost 6 bases and J lost 7 bases. The CDR3 sequence is 13 residues long. Using reference TRBV28 and TRBJ2-5 for the parts outside the CDR3, the full variable domain is DVKVTQSSRYLVKRTGEKVFLECVQDMDHENMFWYRQDPGLGLRLIYFSYDVKMKEKGDIPEGYSVSREKKERFSLILESASTNQTSMYLCASSLGQAPTQYFGPGTRLLVL.